A selection of T cell receptor beta chains follows, all from one sample in a study of cytomegalovirus exposure and HLA in healthy donors. Only in-frame clones appear in the TCRdb table, and some are missing; sequencing was by immunoSEQ multiplex PCR. The sample has over 150,000 clones, approximately 77% seen once. What was sequenced was PBMCs. The receptors originated from a man between 18 and 35 years old in good health and CMV-seronegative. The CDR3 runs from the conserved cysteine through the conserved F or W. Not all rows give a size; the values are once, few, many and, for expanded clones, a class.

NA	TRBV2	TRBJ1-2	CASKDTGPYGYTF
few	TRBV18	TRBJ2-7	CASSPGESYEQYF
NA	TRBV6-5	TRBJ2-1	CASSFRGGGYNEQFF
NA	TRBV11-2	TRBJ2-7	CASSPIGTIRRYEQYF
NA	TRBV30	TRBJ2-7	CAWSRGLAGEGQYF
NA	TRBV9	TRBJ2-5	CAPRDRVYDRQYF
NA	TRBV7-9	TRBJ2-2	CASSLQGSGELFF
NA	TRBV6-5	TRBJ1-4	CASRNWDRDEKLFF
NA	TRBV19	TRBJ1-1	CASSRQGVAFF
NA	TRBV7-7	TRBJ1-5	CASSLVVSTKDQPQHF
NA	TRBV27	TRBJ2-3	CASSFSTRVSSTDTQYF
few	TRBV19	TRBJ2-7	CASTSGQGPYEQYF
once	TRBV27	TRBJ2-5	CASSLRGEETQYF
few	TRBV2	TRBJ1-1	CASVQGAGDTEAFF
NA	TRBV11-2	TRBJ1-1	CASSFLRGSNEAFF
NA	TRBV2	TRBJ2-1	CASSEATPGLAGDEQFF
NA	TRBV28	TRBJ2-3	CASVTGPREADTQYF
NA	TRBV19	TRBJ2-1	CASSIGGTGVPAYNEQFF
NA	TRBV11-3	TRBJ2-1	CASSPHRDAEQFF
NA	TRBV7-2	TRBJ2-5	CASSLGALGGSIQETQYF
NA	TRBV30	TRBJ1-3	CAWDRGGNTIYF
NA	TRBV6-5	TRBJ2-7	CASRRMEGGYEQYF
few	TRBV19	TRBJ2-7	CASSATGGYEQYF
NA	TRBV2	TRBJ2-2	CASRWTGDTGELFF
NA	TRBV18	TRBJ2-1	CASSLTQANEQFF
NA	TRBV4-1	TRBJ2-2	CASSQDPAGWGTGELFF
few	TRBV7-9	TRBJ1-4	CASSSPLAGREKLFF
NA	TRBV19	TRBJ2-5	CASSNLAGGETQYF
NA	TRBV5-1	TRBJ2-1	CASSLARGSYNEQFF
NA	TRBV7-9	TRBJ2-2	CSSRRLWAEGNGELFF
NA	TRBV27	TRBJ2-4	CASRPDRGHKNIQYF
NA	TRBV2	TRBJ2-3	CASSGFGSTDTQYF
NA	TRBV19	TRBJ2-3	CASSIGAGTDTQYF
NA	TRBV28	TRBJ2-3	CATSRGGRRADTQYF
NA	TRBV2	TRBJ1-2	CASSDRGSGGGYTF
NA	TRBV28	NA	CASTPGGLAGEGDEQYF
NA	TRBV5-1	TRBJ2-7	CASRLTSVSYEQYF
NA	TRBV30	TRBJ2-1	CAWSVNRGGNEQFF
NA	TRBV18	TRBJ2-2	CASSPPALAGGTGELFF
NA	TRBV25-1	TRBJ2-7	CASSALTGREQYF
NA	TRBV10-2	TRBJ2-7	CASSQDRDNEQYF
NA	TRBV4-1	TRBJ1-2	CASSQDPRYSRYGYTF
NA	TRBV23-1	TRBJ2-6	CASRSAEAGGANVLTF
few	TRBV6-5	TRBJ2-7	CASGPTVTSFLAQYF
NA	TRBV6-1	TRBJ2-7	CASSEAYASYEQYF
few	TRBV27	TRBJ2-3	CASSSGLAGGADTQYF
NA	TRBV7-9	TRBJ2-1	CASSPNLAGEGNEQFF
NA	TRBV5-6	TRBJ2-7	CASSLGAGPSYEQYF